The next 28 T cell receptor beta chains were all read from a single sample in a study of cytotoxic CD8 clonotypes in ibrutinib-treated CLL. Assay: immunoSEQ multiplex PCR; the TCRdb copy retains only in-frame clones and omits some. The profile shows some 350,000 clones, 67% of them singletons. Sample: PBMCs, taken after 36 months of ibrutinib treatment. The receptors stem from a human donor with chronic lymphocytic leukemia.

The J gene is TRBJ2-1, the V gene TRBV9; D is ambiguous. The CDR3 runs to 16 residues. Germline-derived CDR1 and CDR2 are SGDLS and YYNGEE. V gave up 0 bases and J gave up 4 bases, with 14 bases separating them. CDR3 nucleotides: TGTGCCAGCAGCGTAGATGTCCACCTCTTTTACAATGAGCAGTTCTTC. Residues: CASSVDVHLFYNEQFF.

This clone was detected only a few times. V is TRBV4-1 and J is TRBJ2-5; tentatively, D is TRBD2 (6 bases). Germline V gene sequence: CDR1 MGHRA, CDR2 YSYEKL. V lost 1 base and J 10 bases, leaving 16 bases between the germline ends. The CDR3 runs to 14 residues. The chain's CDR3 is CASSQVGGPPGQYF. CDR3 nucleotides: TGCGCCAGCAGCCAAGTGGGGGGTCCCCCTGGCCAGTACTTC.

The V gene is TRBV5-1, the J gene TRBJ1-1, with TRBD1 identical over 7 bases. Unmatched junction bases numbered 11, after V lost 4 bases and J lost 5 bases. This CDR3 comprises 15 residues. Germline assignment: CDR1 SGHRS and CDR2 YFSETQ. The CDR3 is CASSPYRGSITEAFF. The CDR3 DNA follows: TGCGCCAGCAGCCCTTACAGGGGTTCTATAACTGAAGCTTTCTTT.

This clone has more than one count but fewer than ten. The chain couples TRBV4-1 to TRBJ2-7; tentatively, D is TRBD1 (6 bases). This CDR3 comprises 16 residues. CDR1 is MGHRA, CDR2 YSYEKL, per germline. Trimming took 2 bases from V and 3 from J, leaving 17 bases between them. In nucleotides, the CDR3 is TGCGCCAGCAGCCAAAAGGGGACATACCTACTCTACGAGCAGTACTTC. Translated, it gives CASSQKGTYLLYEQYF.

This clone was observed a handful of times. The rearrangement uses TRBV19 and TRBJ1-4; 9 bases match TRBD1. Germline loops: CDR1 LNHDA, CDR2 SQIVND (reference sequence). V shed 6 bases, J shed 2 bases, and the junction held 1 base outside the gene matches. The CDR3 covers 14 residues. CDR3 amino acids: CASSGTGTNEKLFF. The CDR3 nucleotides read TGTGCCAGTAGCGGGACAGGGACTAATGAAAAACTGTTTTTT.

The chain couples TRBV19 to TRBJ2-1, with 9 positions matching TRBD2. Trimming removed 1 base from V and 3 bases from J; junction bases left unmatched: 7. This CDR3 region has 17 residues. Germline V lookup: CDR1 LNHDA, CDR2 SQIVND (reference sequence). In nucleotides, the CDR3 is TGTGCCAGTAGTATAGTTCTCGGGACTAGCATCTACAATGAGCAGTTCTTC. This encodes CASSIVLGTSIYNEQFF.

The chain combines TRBV6-1 with TRBJ2-2; D is ambiguous. Trimming stripped 7 bases from V and 0 bases from J, with 9 bases between. CDR3 length: 14 amino acids. CDR1 MNHNS and CDR2 SASEGT come from the germline V gene. The CDR3 DNA follows: TGTGCCAGCAAGAGCCCTCCGAACACCGGGGAGCTGTTTTTT. This translates into CASKSPPNTGELFF.

The rearrangement joins TRBV2 to TRBJ2-1; 9 bases are shared with TRBD1. The CDR3 loop spans 14 amino acids. V lost 9 bases to trimming and J lost 2 bases; unmatched junction nucleotides: 5. Germline V gene data show CDR1 as SNHLY and CDR2 as FYNNEI. The chain's CDR3 is CASSGTGPYNEQFF. CDR3 coding DNA: TGTGCCAGTTCCGGGACAGGGCCCTACAATGAGCAGTTCTTC.

CDR3 amino acids: CASSPRAPGEQYF. The CDR3 nucleotides read TGCGCCAGCAGCCCGAGGGCCCCCGGCGAGCAGTACTTC. The chain combines TRBV4-1 with TRBJ2-7; weak D call: TRBD2 (5 bases). V lost 4 bases to trimming and J lost 6 bases, with 13 bases between them. Germline loops: CDR1 MGHRA, CDR2 YSYEKL. The CDR3 totals 13 residues.

The chain combines TRBV7-8 with TRBJ2-3; TRBD2 matches at 11 bases. Germline CDR1 reads SGHVS; CDR2 reads FQNEAQ. After removal of 5 bases from V and 2 bases from J, the junction contained 9 bases not matched to a gene. This CDR3 is 17 amino acids long. The CDR3 DNA reads as TGTGCCAGCAGCGAACGACTAGCGGGGACCCTCACAGATACGCAGTATTTT. Translation: CASSERLAGTLTDTQYF.

The chain joins TRBV18 to TRBJ1-3, with a possible D match to TRBD1 (5 bases). CDR3 length: 15 amino acids. V lost 4 bases, J lost 0 bases, and 10 bases lay in between. The germline CDR1 and CDR2 sequences are KGHSH and LQKENI. The CDR3 region is CASSLAGSSGNTIYF. In DNA, the CDR3 is TGTGCCAGCTCACTTGCAGGGAGCTCTGGAAACACCATATATTTT.

The V gene is TRBV5-6, the J gene TRBJ2-1, with 8 nucleotides matching TRBD2. The CDR3 runs to 14 residues. The V gene end was trimmed by 2 bases and the J gene end by 5 bases; junction bases not matched to a gene: 3. Germline CDR1 SGHDT, CDR2 YYEEEE. CDR3 DNA: TGTGCCAGCAGCTTCTGGACTAGCCACAATGAGCAGTTCTTC. As protein: CASSFWTSHNEQFF.

The rearrangement uses TRBV9 and TRBJ2-3; D may be TRBD1 or TRBD2 (5 bases each). Germline CDR1 SGDLS, CDR2 YYNGEE. CDR3 size: 15 residues. The germline V and J ends were trimmed by 1 base and 3 bases, with 12 bases remaining between them. CDR3 protein: CASSVSGHGTDTQYF. Written as DNA, the CDR3 is TGTGCCAGCAGCGTATCGGGGCACGGGACAGATACGCAGTATTTT. The variable domain in full, completed from reference TRBV9 and TRBJ2-3, reads DSGVTQTPKHLITATGQRVTLRCSPRSGDLSVYWYQQSLDQGLQFLIQYYNGEERAKGNILERFSAQQFPDLHSELNLSSLELGDSALYFCASSVSGHGTDTQYFGPGTRLTVL.

CDR3 in DNA: TGCGCCAGCAGCATACAGGGGGCCTCCTACAATGAGCAGTTCTTC. It encodes CASSIQGASYNEQFF. The gene calls are TRBV5-1 and TRBJ2-1, with 9 bases identical to TRBD1. The junction had 2 bases not matched to a gene; V was cut back by 4 bases and J by 0 bases. Germline V gives CDR1 SGHRS, CDR2 YFSETQ. The CDR3 is 15 residues long.

This clone appeared a single time. V and J are TRBV28 and TRBJ1-5, with D hard to call. V was clipped by 3 bases and J by 4 bases, with 10 bases between them. Germline assignment: CDR1 MDHEN and CDR2 SYDVKM. The CDR3 is made up of 14 amino acids. CDR3 amino acids: CASSFRGINQPQHF. The CDR3 DNA follows: TGTGCCAGCAGTTTCAGAGGGATAAATCAGCCCCAGCATTTT.

With respect to this clone: The junction and the germline gene differ at one end; a read error may be behind it. The chain uses TRBV5-1 and TRBJ2-7; 9 nucleotides match TRBD1. Germline V gives CDR1 SGHRS, CDR2 YFSETQ. The CDR3 sequence is 16 residues long. The CDR3 reads CASSLGGQGWIDYWDF. The CDR3 nucleotides read TGCGCCAGCAGCTTGGGAGGACAGGGGTGGATCGACTACTGGGACTTC.

A few counts support this clone. V gene TRBV4-1 combines with J gene TRBJ1-5; D is unresolved. This CDR3 comprises 13 residues. The germline CDR1 and CDR2 sequences are MGHRA and YSYEKL. The V and J ends lost 4 bases and 0 bases respectively, with 4 bases between them. The CDR3 region is CASSPISNQPQHF. CDR3 DNA sequence: TGCGCCAGCAGCCCGATTAGCAATCAGCCCCAGCATTTT.

This clone was recorded once. J is TRBJ2-1 and V is TRBV7-2; D remains ambiguous. The V gene's germline CDR1 is SGHTA and CDR2 FQGNSA. The CDR3 runs to 15 residues. Trimming took off 1 base at V and 8 bases at J, with 15 bases between the two ends. The CDR3 nucleotides read TGTGCCAGCAGCTTAGTCGGTCCAACTCCCGATGAGCAGTTCTTC. Amino acid sequence: CASSLVGPTPDEQFF.

The chain carries TRBV9 and TRBJ1-1, with a possible D match to TRBD1 (5 bases). Germline V CDR1 and CDR2: SGDLS, YYNGEE. Trimming removed 4 bases from V and 4 bases from J, with 14 bases in between. This CDR3 comprises 14 residues. CDR3 in amino acids: CASSPRDSGTEAFF. CDR3 nucleotides: TGTGCCAGCAGCCCCCGGGACTCGGGCACTGAAGCTTTCTTT.

The rearrangement joins TRBV6-6 to TRBJ2-7; possible D gene TRBD2, 7 bases. CDR1 is MNHNY, CDR2 SVGAGI, per germline (reference sequence). The CDR3 extends over 14 amino acids. Trimming stripped 7 bases from V and 3 bases from J, with 16 bases between. The CDR3 DNA reads as TGTGCCAGCACGCGGCAGGGGACTATCTACGAGCAGTACTTC. This sequence encodes CASTRQGTIYEQYF.

This chain joins TRBV4-1 and TRBJ2-7; unclear D gene. The CDR3 contains 15 residues. The V and J ends lost 1 base and 0 bases respectively, with 10 bases between them. Looked up from germline, CDR1 is MGHRA and CDR2 is YSYEKL. The CDR3 coding sequence is TGCGCCAGCAGCCAAGTCCCCAGGAGCTCCTACGAGCAGTACTTC. It encodes CASSQVPRSSYEQYF.

This rearrangement joins TRBV29-1 to TRBJ1-1; 7 nucleotides match TRBD1. The CDR3 contains 13 residues. CDR1 SQVTM and CDR2 ANQGSEA come from the germline V gene. V was pared by 5 bases and J by 5 bases, with 8 bases of the junction left unmatched. DNA of the CDR3: TGCAGCGTTTCTCCAGGGGGAGGTACTGAAGCTTTCTTT. It yields the protein CSVSPGGGTEAFF.

The genes are TRBV6-6 and TRBJ2-7, with 8 bases lining up with TRBD2. The CDR3 contains 12 residues. J gave up 6 bases and V 6 bases, and 4 bases lay outside the gene matches. The V gene's germline CDR1 is MNHNY and CDR2 SVGAGI (reference sequence). For the CDR3, the DNA is TGTGCCAGCAGCCCCAGCGGGAGCGAGCAGTACTTC. It yields the protein CASSPSGSEQYF.

The CDR3: CASTRFAYEQYF. CDR3 bases: TGTGCCAGCACCAGGTTCGCCTACGAGCAGTACTTC. This chain links TRBV6-1 with TRBJ2-7; D unclear. Germline V lookup: CDR1 MNHNS, CDR2 SASEGT. CDR3 size: 12 residues. The V end lost 7 bases, the J end lost 2 bases, and 9 bases lay between the germline ends.

This clone was detected a few times. This sequence joins TRBV5-1 and TRBJ2-6; D remains ambiguous. The CDR3 has 15 amino acids. With 0 bases removed from V and 1 base from J, the gap between germline ends came to 5 bases. The germline V gene encodes CDR1 SGHRS and CDR2 YFSETQ. Here the CDR3 DNA reads TGCGCCAGCAGCTTGGGAGGTTCTGGGGCCAACGTCCTGACTTTC. Its protein is CASSLGGSGANVLTF.

The chain uses TRBV27 and TRBJ2-1; D possibly corresponds to TRBD2 (6 bases). The CDR3 covers 14 residues. The ends were cut back, 2 bases at V and 7 bases at J, with 12 bases in the middle. Germline values: CDR1 MNHEY, CDR2 SMNVEV (reference sequence). The CDR3 nucleotides read TGTGCCAGCAGTTTAAGACTAGTTGGAAATGAGCAGTTCTTC. Its translation: CASSLRLVGNEQFF.

This clone has only one observation. The rearrangement uses TRBV19 and TRBJ1-2; D not resolved. The CDR3 runs 14 residues. With 3 bases removed from V and 4 bases from J, the gap between germline ends came to 12 bases. CDR1 is LNHDA, CDR2 SQIVND, per germline (reference sequence). The CDR3 coding sequence is TGTGCCAGTAGTATCTCGGGAGTCGGCTATGGCTACACCTTC. Its protein is CASSISGVGYGYTF.

V is TRBV9 and J is TRBJ1-3; D is unclear. The V end lost 0 bases, the J end lost 1 base, and 8 bases lay between the germline ends. CDR3 length: 15 amino acids. Germline CDR1 and CDR2: SGDLS and YYNGEE. CDR3 protein: CASSVARGSGNTIYF. DNA of the CDR3: TGTGCCAGCAGCGTAGCAAGAGGGTCTGGAAACACCATATATTTT. The entire variable domain, with the rest obtained from reference TRBV9 and TRBJ1-3, is as follows: DSGVTQTPKHLITATGQRVTLRCSPRSGDLSVYWYQQSLDQGLQFLIQYYNGEERAKGNILERFSAQQFPDLHSELNLSSLELGDSALYFCASSVARGSGNTIYFGEGSWLTVV.